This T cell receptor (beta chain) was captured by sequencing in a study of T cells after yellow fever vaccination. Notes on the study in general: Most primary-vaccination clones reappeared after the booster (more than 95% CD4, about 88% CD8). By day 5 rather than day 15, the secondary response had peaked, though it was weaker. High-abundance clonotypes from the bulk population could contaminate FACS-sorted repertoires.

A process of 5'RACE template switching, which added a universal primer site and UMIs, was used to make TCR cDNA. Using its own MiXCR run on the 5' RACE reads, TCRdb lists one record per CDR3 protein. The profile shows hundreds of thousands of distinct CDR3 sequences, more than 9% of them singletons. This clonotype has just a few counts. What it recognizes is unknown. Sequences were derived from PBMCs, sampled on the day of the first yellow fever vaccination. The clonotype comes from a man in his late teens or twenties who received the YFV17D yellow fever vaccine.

Here the CDR3 reads CASRGGGIGTGELFF. The CDR3 DNA sequence: TGTGCCAGCAGGGGCGGGGGGATCGGCACCGGGGAGCTGTTTTTT. This chain links TRBV7-9 with TRBJ2-2; 8 bases line up with TRBD2. Trimming removed 6 bases from V and 4 bases from J; junction bases left unmatched: 7. Germline assignment: CDR1 SEHNR and CDR2 FQNEAQ (reference sequence). The CDR3 contains 15 residues.